This T cell receptor beta chain was obtained from a study of human T cells and chemical hapten exposure (dated by TCRdb to the early 2020s). For context, the study as a whole: For sensitization, 2% DPC in acetone was applied to an approximately 2 cm by approximately 2 cm area of upper inner arm skin. Throughout the roughly 25-week study period, patients were also given weekly therapeutic DPC doses on the scalp. Patch testing was performed on the upper back with Finn chambers containing 0.01% DPC, and the patch tests were scored after 6 days according to International Contact Dermatitis Research Group standards. The mostly female patient cohort included alopecia areata with under or over 50% scalp involvement, alopecia totalis and alopecia universalis. Libraries were combined into a pool for sequencing, and differences in TCR yield between samples came mainly from small differences in library volumes within the pool. In alopecia patients, the study followed how the peripheral blood TCR repertoire changed in vivo over primary and secondary sensitization to diphenylcyclopropenone (DPC), a hapten. Blood samples were taken from patients before sensitization (week 0) and at 2, 6 and about 24 weeks after DPC sensitization. Blood for TCR sequencing was provided by twenty-nine alopecia patients at one to four time points (pre-sensitization, 2, 6 and 24 weeks).

On this clonotype: Its target antigen remains unknown. No much larger clone exists at a distance of one base, and base qualities are not known.

The germline V gene encodes CDR1 SGHDT and CDR2 YYEEEE. The CDR3 starts with the cysteine, ends with the phenylalanine, and has 15 residues. Just the 45-base CDR3 DNA is kept, in frame starting at base 1. V and J lose 0 bases and 2 bases, and a span of 12 bases separates them. Libraries were prepared through RACE. The instrument was a NextSeq 500. During library preparation, unique molecular identifiers were attached to individual cDNA molecules so that TCRs could be counted in a quantitative, reproducible way. From each blood RNA sample, both TCR alpha and TCR beta chains were sequenced. Per the original workflow: The median number of TCRs per sample was 95,638, ranging from roughly 20,000 to 700,000. The Decombinator software suite was used to annotate V, J and CDR3 in the TCR reads. Every sample was subsampled to the same number of TCRs (28,000) for the PS versus PT1 abundance plots. TCRs were defined as expanded if absent before sensitization and observed at least eight times at the 2-week time point. TCRdb applied fastp at Q25 and MiXCR to the public reads, then kept only in-frame beta chains. Entries are consolidated by CDR3 protein sequence, retaining the most common genes and DNA. The V and J calls follow TCRdb's processing rather than the paper's. Within this sample are around 200,000 distinct CDR3 sequences, with 24% of them counted one time only. The ten most abundant clones make up 2% to 2.5% of the sample.

The sample's time point label, decoded: patch test 3, about 24 weeks after DPC sensitization. The sample's treatment or condition label, decoded: therapeutic diphenylcyclopropenone sensitization with weekly scalp DPC. At each patch-test visit, blood was drawn before the patch test was applied. Eligible patients were aged 18 to 70, diagnosed with alopecia, deemed suitable for DPC therapy, and excluded if pregnant. Total RNA was extracted from unfractionated whole blood that had been collected in Tempus Blood RNA tubes. The research as a whole found: Alopecia, a presumed autoimmune disease, was present in all patients, so the immune response of the patients might differ from that of healthy individuals. After repeated subsampling, the strength of the expansion versus patch-test correlation and the threshold at which it became significant changed. Patch test score was positively correlated with the number of PT1 expanded TCRs, with significance at thresholds 8, 16 and 32 but not at 4. Expanded TCRs formed significantly more large CDR3 similarity clusters than pre-sensitization or healthy control sets, consistent with antigen-driven responses. DPC sensitization did not change the number of TCRs with a frequency above 1 in 1000, and there was no evidence of changes in global repertoire structure.

The input for sequencing was whole blood, taken in connection with sensitization to the hapten diphenylcyclopropenone (DPC). Recombination connected TRBV5-6 to TRBJ2-7; the D gene is possibly TRBD2, with 6 bases matching. This TCR was sampled from a woman between 35 and 50 years old with alopecia areata. Some clones in this sample may be carry-over from other donors' samples. The CDR3 region reads CASSLAGSGPYEQYF. The DNA sequence is as follows: TGTGCCAGCAGCTTGGCTGGTAGCGGACCCTACGAGCAGTACTTC.